This T cell receptor (beta chain) derives from a study of cytomegalovirus exposure and HLA in healthy donors. Study as a whole: Assignment to the Caucasian-associated ancestry cluster applied to approximately 80% of the approximately 360 genotyped donors. Overall study findings and caveats: Previous analysis showed most TCR beta V segments were productive about 87% or about 30% of the time. Later on, a genetic analysis was performed. It linked a missense variant in DCLRE1C with V- and J-gene trimming of TCR beta.

Worth noting for this clone: What it binds is unknown.

This CDR3 is built from 13 residues. The germline V gene encodes CDR1 GTSNPN and CDR2 SVGIG (reference sequence). The V and J ends lost 3 bases and 1 base respectively, with 9 bases between them. Whereas donors were nominally healthy upon sampling, unrecorded immune exposures were probable. 13 Jbeta primers and 60 Vbeta primers were used for the PCR. TCRdb's table, derived via immunoSEQ multiplex PCR, lists solely in-frame clones and lacks some. The table lists 150,000 to 200,000 clones, just under 80% of them singletons, with over 8% in the top ten. Sequencing was performed on PBMCs. This TCR was sampled from a young man in good health and CMV-seropositive. The chain joins TRBV30 to TRBJ2-5, with a possible D match to TRBD2 (7 bases). For the CDR3, the DNA is TGTGCCTGGAGCGGGGGGCTCCAAGAGACCCAGTACTTC. This encodes CAWSGGLQETQYF.